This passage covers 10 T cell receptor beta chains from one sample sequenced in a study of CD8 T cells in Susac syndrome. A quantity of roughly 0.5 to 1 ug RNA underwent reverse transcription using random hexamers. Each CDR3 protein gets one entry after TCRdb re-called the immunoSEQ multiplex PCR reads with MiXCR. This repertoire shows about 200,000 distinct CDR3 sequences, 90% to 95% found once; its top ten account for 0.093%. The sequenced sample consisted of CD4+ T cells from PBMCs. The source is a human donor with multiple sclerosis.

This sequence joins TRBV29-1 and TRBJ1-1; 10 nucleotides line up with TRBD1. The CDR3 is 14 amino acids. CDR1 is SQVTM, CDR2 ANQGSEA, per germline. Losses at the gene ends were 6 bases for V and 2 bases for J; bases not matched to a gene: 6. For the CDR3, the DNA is TGCAGCGTCCGGGACAGGGGACTCAACACTGAAGCTTTCTTT. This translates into CSVRDRGLNTEAFF.

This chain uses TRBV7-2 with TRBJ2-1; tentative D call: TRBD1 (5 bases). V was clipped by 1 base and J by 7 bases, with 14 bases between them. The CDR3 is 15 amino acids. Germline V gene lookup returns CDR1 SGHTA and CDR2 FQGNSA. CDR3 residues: CASSLGSVGPNEQFF. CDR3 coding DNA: TGTGCCAGCAGCTTAGGGTCTGTGGGGCCTAATGAGCAGTTCTTC.

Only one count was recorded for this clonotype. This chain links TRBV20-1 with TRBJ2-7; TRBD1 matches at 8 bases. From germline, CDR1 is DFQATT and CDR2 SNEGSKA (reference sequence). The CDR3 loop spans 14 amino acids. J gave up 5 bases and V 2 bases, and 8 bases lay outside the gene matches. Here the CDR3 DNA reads TGCAGTGCTAGACCAGGACAGGGAGAAAACGAGCAGTACTTC. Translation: CSARPGQGENEQYF.

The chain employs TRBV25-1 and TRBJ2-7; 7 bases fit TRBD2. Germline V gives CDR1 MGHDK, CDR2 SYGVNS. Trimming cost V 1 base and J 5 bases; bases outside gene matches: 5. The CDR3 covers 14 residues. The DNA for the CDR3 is TGTGCCAGCAGTGAATCCGCGGGAGTAGACGAGCAGTACTTC. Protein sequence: CASSESAGVDEQYF.

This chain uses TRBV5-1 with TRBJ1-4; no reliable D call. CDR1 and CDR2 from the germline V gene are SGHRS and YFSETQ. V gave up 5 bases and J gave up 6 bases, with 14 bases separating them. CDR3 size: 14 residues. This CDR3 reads CASSSDRAYEKLFF. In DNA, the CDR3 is TGCGCCAGCAGTTCCGACCGAGCTTATGAAAAACTGTTTTTT.

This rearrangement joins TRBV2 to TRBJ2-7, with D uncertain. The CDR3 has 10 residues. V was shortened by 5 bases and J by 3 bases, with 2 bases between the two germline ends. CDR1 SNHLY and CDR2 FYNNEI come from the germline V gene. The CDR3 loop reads CASSNYEQYF. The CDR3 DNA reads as TGTGCCAGCAGTAACTACGAGCAGTACTTC.

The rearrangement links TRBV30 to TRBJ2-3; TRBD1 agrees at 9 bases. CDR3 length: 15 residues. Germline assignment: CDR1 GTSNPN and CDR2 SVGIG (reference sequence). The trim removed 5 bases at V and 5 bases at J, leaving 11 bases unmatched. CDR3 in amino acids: CAWVGTGGRGDTQYF. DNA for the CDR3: TGTGCCTGGGTGGGTACAGGGGGCAGAGGAGATACGCAGTATTTT.

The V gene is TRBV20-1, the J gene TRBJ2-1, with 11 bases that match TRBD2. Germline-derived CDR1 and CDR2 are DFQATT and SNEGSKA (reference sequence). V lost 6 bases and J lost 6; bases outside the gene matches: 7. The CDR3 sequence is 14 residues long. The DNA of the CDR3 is TGCAGTGCCTCCTCTAGCGGGAGGCTCAATGAGCAGTTCTTC. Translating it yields CSASSSGRLNEQFF.

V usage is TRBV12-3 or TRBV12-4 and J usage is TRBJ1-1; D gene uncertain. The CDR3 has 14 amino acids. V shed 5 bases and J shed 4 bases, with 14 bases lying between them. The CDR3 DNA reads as TGTGCCAGCAGTGGGTCGGGAGCTCGCACTGAAGCTTTCTTT. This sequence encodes CASSGSGARTEAFF.

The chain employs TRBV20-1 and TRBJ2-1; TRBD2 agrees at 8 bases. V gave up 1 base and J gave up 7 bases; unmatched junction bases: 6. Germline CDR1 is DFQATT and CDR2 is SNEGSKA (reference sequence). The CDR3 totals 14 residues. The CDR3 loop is CSARAAGRANEQFF. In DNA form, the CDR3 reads TGCAGTGCTAGAGCGGCCGGGAGGGCTAATGAGCAGTTCTTC.